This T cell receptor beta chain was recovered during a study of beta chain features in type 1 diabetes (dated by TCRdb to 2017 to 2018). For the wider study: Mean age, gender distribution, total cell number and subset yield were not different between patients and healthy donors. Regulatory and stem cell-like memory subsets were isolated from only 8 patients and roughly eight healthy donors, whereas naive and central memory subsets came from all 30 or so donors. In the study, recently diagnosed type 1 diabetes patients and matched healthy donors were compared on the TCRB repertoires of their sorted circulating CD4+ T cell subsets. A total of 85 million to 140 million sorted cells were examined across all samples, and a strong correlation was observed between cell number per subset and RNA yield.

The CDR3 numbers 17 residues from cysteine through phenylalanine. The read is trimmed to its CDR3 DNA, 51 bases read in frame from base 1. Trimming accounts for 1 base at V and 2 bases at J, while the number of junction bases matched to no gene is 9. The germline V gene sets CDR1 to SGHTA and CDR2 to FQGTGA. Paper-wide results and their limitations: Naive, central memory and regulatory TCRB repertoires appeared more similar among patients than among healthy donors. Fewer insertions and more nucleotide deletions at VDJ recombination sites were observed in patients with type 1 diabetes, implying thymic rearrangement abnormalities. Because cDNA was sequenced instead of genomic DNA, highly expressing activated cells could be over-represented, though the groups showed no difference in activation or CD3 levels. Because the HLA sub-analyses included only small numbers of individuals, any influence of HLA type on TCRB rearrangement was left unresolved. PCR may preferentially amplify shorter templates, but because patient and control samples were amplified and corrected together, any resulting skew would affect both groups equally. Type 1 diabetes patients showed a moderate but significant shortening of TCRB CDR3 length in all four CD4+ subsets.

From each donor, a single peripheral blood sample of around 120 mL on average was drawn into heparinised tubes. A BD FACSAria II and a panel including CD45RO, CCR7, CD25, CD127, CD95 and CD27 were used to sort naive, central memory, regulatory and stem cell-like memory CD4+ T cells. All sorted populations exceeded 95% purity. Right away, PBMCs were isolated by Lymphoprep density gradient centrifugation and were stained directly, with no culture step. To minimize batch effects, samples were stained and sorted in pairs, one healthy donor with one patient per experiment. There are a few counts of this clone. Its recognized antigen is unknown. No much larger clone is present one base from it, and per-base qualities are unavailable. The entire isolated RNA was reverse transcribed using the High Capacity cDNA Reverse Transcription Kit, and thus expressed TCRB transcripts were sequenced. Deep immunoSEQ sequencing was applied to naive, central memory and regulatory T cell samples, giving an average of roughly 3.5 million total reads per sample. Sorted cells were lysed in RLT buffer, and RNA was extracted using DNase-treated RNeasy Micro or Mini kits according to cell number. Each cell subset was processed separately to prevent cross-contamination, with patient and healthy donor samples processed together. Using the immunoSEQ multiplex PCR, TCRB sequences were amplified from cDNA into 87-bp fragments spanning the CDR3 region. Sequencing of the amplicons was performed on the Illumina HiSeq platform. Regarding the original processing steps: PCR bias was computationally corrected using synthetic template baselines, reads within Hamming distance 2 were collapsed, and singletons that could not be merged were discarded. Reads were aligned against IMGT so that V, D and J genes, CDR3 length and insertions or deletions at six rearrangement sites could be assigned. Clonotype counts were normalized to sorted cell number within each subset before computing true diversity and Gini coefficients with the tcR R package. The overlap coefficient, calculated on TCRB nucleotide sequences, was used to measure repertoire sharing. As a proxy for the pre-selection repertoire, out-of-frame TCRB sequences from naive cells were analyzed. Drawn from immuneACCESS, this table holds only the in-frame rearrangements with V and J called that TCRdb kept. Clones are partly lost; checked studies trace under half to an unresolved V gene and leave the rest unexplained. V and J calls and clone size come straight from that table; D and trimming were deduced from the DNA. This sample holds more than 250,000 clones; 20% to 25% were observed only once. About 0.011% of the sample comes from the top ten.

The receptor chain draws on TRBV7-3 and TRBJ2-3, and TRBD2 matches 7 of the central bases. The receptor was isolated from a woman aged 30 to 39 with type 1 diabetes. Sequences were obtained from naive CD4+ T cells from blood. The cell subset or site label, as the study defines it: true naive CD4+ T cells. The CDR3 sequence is CASSLIGAGAFTDTQYF. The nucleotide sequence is TGTGCCAGCAGCTTAATCGGGGCGGGAGCCTTCACAGATACGCAGTATTTT.